This record looks at one T cell receptor (beta chain) sequence and its context. Its matching antigen is unknown. The CDR3 runs 15 residues. Germline lookup yields CDR1 MNHNS and CDR2 SASEGT. The V gene end was trimmed by 7 bases and the J gene end by 0 bases; junction bases not matched to a gene: 6. This specimen belongs to a study of untreated major depressive disorder. This table comes from immunoSEQ multiplex PCR, and its TCRdb copy is limited to in-frame clones, with some not included. The table records some 27,000 clones, around 90% of them present only once. Points from the study as a whole: Differences in TRBV25-01 and TRBV02-01 usage did not reach significance. Compared with controls, depressed patients showed more TRBV05-01 (Vbeta 5.1) usage in CD4+ T cells. Each subject's top five TRBV05-01 clones were all private.

The donors were all European-descended. No psychiatric drugs, including antidepressants, for at least 8 weeks beforehand. The gene calls are TRBV6-1 and TRBJ1-3; 7 nucleotides agree with TRBD1. The clonotype was recovered from a woman between 25 and 40 years old with major depressive disorder. Sequences were obtained from CD4+ T cells from PBMCs. In nucleotides, the CDR3 is TGTGCCAGCAACCCCCGGGACAGCTCTGGAAACACCATATATTTT. Translating gives CASNPRDSSGNTIYF.